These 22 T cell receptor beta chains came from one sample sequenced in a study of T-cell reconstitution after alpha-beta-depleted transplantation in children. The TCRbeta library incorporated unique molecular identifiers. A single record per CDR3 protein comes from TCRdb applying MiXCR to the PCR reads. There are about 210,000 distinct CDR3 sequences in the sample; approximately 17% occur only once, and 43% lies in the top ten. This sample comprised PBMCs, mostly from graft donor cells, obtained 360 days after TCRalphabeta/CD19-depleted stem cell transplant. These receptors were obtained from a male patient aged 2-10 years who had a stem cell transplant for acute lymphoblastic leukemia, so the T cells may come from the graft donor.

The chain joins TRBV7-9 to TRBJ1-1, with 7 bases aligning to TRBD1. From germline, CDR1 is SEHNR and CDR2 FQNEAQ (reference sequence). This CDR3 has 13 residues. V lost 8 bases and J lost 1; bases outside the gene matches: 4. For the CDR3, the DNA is TGTGCCAGCCTGGGACAGCCGAACACTGAAGCTTTCTTT. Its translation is CASLGQPNTEAFF. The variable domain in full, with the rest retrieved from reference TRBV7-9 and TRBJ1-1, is DTGVSQNPRHKITKRGQNVTFRCDPISEHNRLYWYRQTLGQGPEFLTYFQNEAQLEKSRLLSDRFSAERPKGSFSTLEIQRTEQGDSAMYLCASLGQPNTEAFFGQGTRLTVV.

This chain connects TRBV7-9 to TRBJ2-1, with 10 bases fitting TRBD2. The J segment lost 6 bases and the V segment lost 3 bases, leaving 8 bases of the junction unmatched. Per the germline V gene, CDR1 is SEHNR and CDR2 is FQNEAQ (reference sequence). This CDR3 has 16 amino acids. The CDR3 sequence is CASSFNLAGGLNEQFF. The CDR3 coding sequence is TGTGCCAGCAGCTTTAACTTAGCGGGGGGCCTCAATGAGCAGTTCTTC.

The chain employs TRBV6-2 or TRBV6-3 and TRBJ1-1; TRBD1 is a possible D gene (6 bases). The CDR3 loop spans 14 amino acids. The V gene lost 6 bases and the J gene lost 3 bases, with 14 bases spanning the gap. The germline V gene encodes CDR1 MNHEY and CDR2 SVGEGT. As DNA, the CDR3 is TGTGCCAGCAGAGCAGGGGCCCCTTACACTGAAGCTTTCTTT. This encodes CASRAGAPYTEAFF.

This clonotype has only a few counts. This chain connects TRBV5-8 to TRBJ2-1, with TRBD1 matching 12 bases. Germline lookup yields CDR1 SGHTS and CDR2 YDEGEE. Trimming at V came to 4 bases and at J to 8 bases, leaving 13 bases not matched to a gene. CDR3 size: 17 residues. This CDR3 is CASSPGTGGALFDEQFF. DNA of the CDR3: TGTGCCAGCAGCCCCGGGACAGGGGGCGCTTTGTTCGATGAGCAGTTCTTC.

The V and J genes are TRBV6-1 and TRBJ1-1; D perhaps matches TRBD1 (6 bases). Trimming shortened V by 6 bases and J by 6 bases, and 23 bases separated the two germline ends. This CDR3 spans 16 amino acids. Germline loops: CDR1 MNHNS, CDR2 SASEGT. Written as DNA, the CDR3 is TGTGCCAGCAGCCACGCCCAGGGGCAGGGGAGCGCTGAAGCTTTCTTT. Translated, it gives CASSHAQGQGSAEAFF.

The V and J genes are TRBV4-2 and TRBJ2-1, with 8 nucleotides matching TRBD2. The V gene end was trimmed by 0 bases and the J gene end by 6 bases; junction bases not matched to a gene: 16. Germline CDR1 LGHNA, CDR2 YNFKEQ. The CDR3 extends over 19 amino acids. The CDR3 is CASSQDYAGGPLIFNEQFF. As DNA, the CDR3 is TGTGCCAGCAGCCAAGACTATGCGGGGGGCCCCCTTATTTTCAATGAGCAGTTCTTC.

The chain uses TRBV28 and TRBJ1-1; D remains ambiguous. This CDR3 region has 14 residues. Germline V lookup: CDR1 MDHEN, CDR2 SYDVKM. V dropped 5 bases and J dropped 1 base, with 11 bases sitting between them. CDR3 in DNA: TGTGCCAGCAGTCTTATTACCCAGAACACTGAAGCTTTCTTT. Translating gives CASSLITQNTEAFF.

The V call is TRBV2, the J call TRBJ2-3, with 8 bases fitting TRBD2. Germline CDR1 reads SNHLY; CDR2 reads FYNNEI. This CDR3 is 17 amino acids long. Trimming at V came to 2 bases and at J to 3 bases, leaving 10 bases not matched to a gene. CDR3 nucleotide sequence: TGTGCCAGCAGTGAAAGCGGGACGGGACTAGTGACAGATACGCAGTATTTT. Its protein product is CASSESGTGLVTDTQYF.

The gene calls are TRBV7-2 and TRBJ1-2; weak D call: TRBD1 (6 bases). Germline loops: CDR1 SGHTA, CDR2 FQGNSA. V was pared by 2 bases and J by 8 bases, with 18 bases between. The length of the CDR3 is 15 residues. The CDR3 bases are TGTGCCAGCAGCTTATTCCCCGCGGGGGGCGACGGCTACACCTTC. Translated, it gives CASSLFPAGGDGYTF.

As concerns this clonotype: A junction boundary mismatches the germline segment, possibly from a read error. Here the CDR3 reads CASSTGAGGHF. The CDR3, as DNA: TGTGCCAGCTCAACCGGGGCAGGGGGTCACTTC. The V gene is TRBV28, the J gene TRBJ2-5; 7 bases line up with TRBD1. This CDR3 spans 11 amino acids. Germline CDR1 is MDHEN and CDR2 is SYDVKM. Complete variable domain (other parts from reference TRBV28 and TRBJ2-5): DVKVTQSSRYLVKRTGEKVFLECVQDMDHENMFWYRQDPGLGLRLIYFSYDVKMKEKGDIPEGYSVSREKKERFSLILESASTNQTSMYLCASSTGAGGHFGPGTRLLVL.

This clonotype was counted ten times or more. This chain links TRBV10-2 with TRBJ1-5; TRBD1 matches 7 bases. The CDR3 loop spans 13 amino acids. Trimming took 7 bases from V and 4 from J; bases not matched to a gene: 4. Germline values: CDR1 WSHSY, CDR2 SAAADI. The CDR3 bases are TGCGCCAGCACGCGGGACAGAAATCAGCCCCAGCATTTT. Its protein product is CASTRDRNQPQHF.

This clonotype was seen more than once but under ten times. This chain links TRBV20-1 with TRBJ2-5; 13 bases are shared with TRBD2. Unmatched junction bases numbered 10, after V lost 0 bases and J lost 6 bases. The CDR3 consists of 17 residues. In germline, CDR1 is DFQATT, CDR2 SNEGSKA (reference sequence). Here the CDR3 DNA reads TGCAGTGCTAGAGATCCGACTAGCGGGGGGATAATAAAGACCCAGTACTTC. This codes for CSARDPTSGGIIKTQYF.

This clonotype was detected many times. The DNA for the CDR3 is TGTGCCAGCAGTCGACAGGGTGTCTATGGCTACACCTTC. As protein: CASSRQGVYGYTF. The chain joins TRBV12-3 or TRBV12-4 to TRBJ1-2; 7 bases map to TRBD1. The CDR3 loop spans 13 amino acids. V gave up 5 bases and J gave up 4 bases; unmatched junction bases: 4.

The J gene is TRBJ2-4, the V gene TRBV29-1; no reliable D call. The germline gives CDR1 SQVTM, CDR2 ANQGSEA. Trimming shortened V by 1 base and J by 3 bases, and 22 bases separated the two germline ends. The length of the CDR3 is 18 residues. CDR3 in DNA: TGCAGCGTTGAAGTGTCTCTCGGGCCGACCTGGGGCAAAAACATTCAGTACTTC. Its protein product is CSVEVSLGPTWGKNIQYF.

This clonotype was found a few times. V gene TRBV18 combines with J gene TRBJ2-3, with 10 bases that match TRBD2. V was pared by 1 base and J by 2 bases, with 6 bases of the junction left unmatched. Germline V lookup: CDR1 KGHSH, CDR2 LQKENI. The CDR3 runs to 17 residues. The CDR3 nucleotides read TGTGCCAGCTCACCACTGAGCGGGGGGGCCGTCACAGATACGCAGTATTTT. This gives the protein CASSPLSGGAVTDTQYF.

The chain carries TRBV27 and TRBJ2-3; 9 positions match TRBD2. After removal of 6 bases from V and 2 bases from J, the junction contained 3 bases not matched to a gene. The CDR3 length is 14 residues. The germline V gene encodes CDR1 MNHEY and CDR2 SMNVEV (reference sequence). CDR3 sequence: CASRIAGATDTQYF. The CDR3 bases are TGTGCCAGCAGGATAGCGGGGGCCACAGATACGCAGTATTTT.

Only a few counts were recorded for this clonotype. In DNA, the CDR3 is TGTGCCAGCAGGGGGCTTATAAGAAATAGCAATCAGCCCCAGCATTTT. Translation: CASRGLIRNSNQPQHF. The V and J genes are TRBV6-1 and TRBJ1-5, with a possible D match to TRBD1 (5 bases). The CDR3 runs to 16 residues. The V and J ends lost 6 bases and 0 bases respectively, with 15 bases between them. The germline gives CDR1 MNHNS, CDR2 SASEGT.

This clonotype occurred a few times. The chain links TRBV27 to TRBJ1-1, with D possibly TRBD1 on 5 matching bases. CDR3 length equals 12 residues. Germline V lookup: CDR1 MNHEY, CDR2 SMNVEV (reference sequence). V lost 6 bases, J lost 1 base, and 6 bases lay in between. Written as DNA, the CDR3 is TGTGCCAGCAGACAGGAGAACACTGAAGCTTTCTTT. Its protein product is CASRQENTEAFF.

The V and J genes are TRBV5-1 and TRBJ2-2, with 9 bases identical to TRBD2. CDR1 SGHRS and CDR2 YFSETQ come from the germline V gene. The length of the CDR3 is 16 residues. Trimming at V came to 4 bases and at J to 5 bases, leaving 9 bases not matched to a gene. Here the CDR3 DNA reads TGCGCCAGCAGCCGCCGGCTAGCGGGGCAGACCGGGGAGCTGTTTTTT. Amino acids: CASSRRLAGQTGELFF.

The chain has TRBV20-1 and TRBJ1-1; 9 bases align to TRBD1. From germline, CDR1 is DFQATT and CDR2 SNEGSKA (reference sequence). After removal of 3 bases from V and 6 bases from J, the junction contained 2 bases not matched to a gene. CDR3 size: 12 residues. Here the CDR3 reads CSARGTGSEAFF. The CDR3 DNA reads TGCAGTGCTAGGGGGACAGGGTCTGAAGCTTTCTTT.

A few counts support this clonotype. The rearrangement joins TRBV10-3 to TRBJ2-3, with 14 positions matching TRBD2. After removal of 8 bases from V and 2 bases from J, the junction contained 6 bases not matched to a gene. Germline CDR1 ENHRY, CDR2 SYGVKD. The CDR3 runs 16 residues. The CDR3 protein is CAIAGTSGGYTDTQYF. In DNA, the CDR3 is TGTGCCATCGCTGGGACTAGCGGGGGTTACACAGATACGCAGTATTTT.

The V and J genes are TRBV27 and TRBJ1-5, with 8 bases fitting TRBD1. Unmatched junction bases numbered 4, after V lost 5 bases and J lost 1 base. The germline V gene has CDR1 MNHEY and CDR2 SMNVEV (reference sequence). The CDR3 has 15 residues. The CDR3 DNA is TGTGCCAGCAGTGCCGACAGGGGAAGCAATCAGCCCCAGCATTTT. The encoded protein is CASSADRGSNQPQHF.